The entry below describes one T cell receptor beta chain. Which antigen it targets is not known. Per-nucleotide qualities are absent, and no much larger clonotype sits a single base away. Spanning cysteine to phenylalanine, the CDR3 consists of 15 amino acids. The only DNA kept is the CDR3, 45 bases in frame from the first base. The junction carries 16 bases between V and J, which are trimmed by 5 bases and 3 bases respectively. As encoded in the germline V gene, CDR1 is KGHSH while CDR2 is LQKENI. The library came from PCR. Sequencing instrument: Illumina iSeq 100. The study's own analysis went as follows. Non-productive sequences were filtered out, and CDR3s that did not start with C, did not end with F or W, or were shorter than 7 amino acids were discarded. Levenshtein distances (stringdist) and unrooted phylogenetic trees (ape) in R version 3.6.1 were used to assess CDR3 homology. The raw public data were reprocessed by TCRdb itself: fastp quality trimming at Q25, MiXCR clonotype calling, in-frame beta chains only. Rows with a matching CDR3 protein are joined into one entry that keeps the most common DNA and genes. TCRdb's processing, not the study's, gives the V and J calls here. Within this sample are 31,000 or so distinct CDR3 sequences, with about 49% of them counted one time only. Of the sample, about 6% is held by the ten largest clones.

This specimen belongs to a study of vaccination and CD4 T cells after COVID-19 (dated 2022 in TCRdb). Broadly, across the study: Convalescent patients had a positive SARS-CoV-2 result on nasal swab PCR, and of these patients, fewer than ten had mild disease and one had severe disease. Participants received two doses of either the Pfizer-BioNTech BNT162b2 vaccine (n=8) or the Moderna mRNA-1273 vaccine (n=2). Post-COVID blood samples from convalescent patients were collected a median of about 110 days after diagnosis, with a range of 35 to 161 days. In around 9 COVID-19 convalescent patients and a few infection-naive healthy vaccine recipients, researchers compared the spike-specific CD4+ TCR repertoire from before mRNA vaccination with the repertoire from after. Post-vaccine blood samples were taken a median of about 70 days after the second vaccine dose, with a range of about 13 to 250 days. Three convalescent patients gave samples both early after vaccination (day 14) and late after vaccination (days 161 to 241). The convalescent cohort comprised six males and four females, including two Hispanic individuals, seven Caucasians, two Asians and one multiracial person.

The study at large found these results: Relatively few convalescent patients were included in the study, and early timepoints after natural infection were not analyzed. In convalescent patients, a median roughly 83% of post-vaccine SARS-CoV-2-reactive clones were detected only after vaccination, and vaccine-specific priming was suggested by this finding. The median count of SARS-CoV-2-reactive clonotypes went up from around 21 after infection to 38 after vaccination, although the change was not significant. Nearly all vaccine-specific clones in convalescent patients (304 of 307) were mono-reactive for SARS-CoV-2 spike rather than cross-reactive with common cold coronaviruses.

Sample time point, as interpreted from the label and publication: late sampling 161 to 241 days after vaccination in three convalescent patients. Positive SARS-CoV-2 PCR tests in the convalescent patients dated from March to December 2020, before Alpha, Beta and Delta variants emerged in the United States. Ficoll-Paque Plus gradient centrifugation was used to isolate PBMCs from whole blood, and the isolated PBMCs were then either used fresh or cryopreserved at -140C. The V and J genes are TRBV18 and TRBJ1-1; matching of 6 bases hints at TRBD1 as the D gene. The receptor comes from a human donor who had recovered from COVID-19. The sample in question was CD4+ T cells from blood, obtained about 7 months after SARS-CoV-2 vaccination. The CDR3 in this case is CASSSSWAGDTEAFF. The DNA sequence follows: TGTGCCAGCTCATCTTCATGGGCAGGGGACACTGAAGCTTTCTTT. Reference TRBV18 and TRBJ1-1 genes cover what lies past the CDR3, so the full variable domain is NAGVMQNPRHLVRRRGQEARLRCSPMKGHSHVYWYRQLPEEGLKFMVYLQKENIIDESGMPKERFSAEFPKEGPSILRIQQVVRGDSAAYFCASSSSWAGDTEAFFGQGTRLTVV.